A selection of T cell receptor beta chains follows, all from one sample in a study of T cell responses to AZD1222 COVID-19 vaccine. TCRdb's copy holds only in-frame clones and misses some; the assay was immunoSEQ multiplex PCR. The table records roughly 180,000 clones, 70% to 90% of them present only once. Source: peripheral blood, taken on day 0 of AZD1222 vaccination. These receptors came from an adult in good health. The CDR3 runs from the conserved cysteine through the conserved F or W. A D gene is named only where the DNA matches it firmly. A row's size may be missing; if present it is once, few, many or a size class.

j_gene: TRBJ1-2; abundance: once; v_gene: TRBV19; d_gene: NA; CDR3nt: TGTGCCAGTAGTACGGACGCACGCTATGGCTACACCTTC; CDR3aa: CASSTDARYGYTF
j_gene: TRBJ2-1; abundance: NA; v_gene: TRBV20-1; d_gene: TRBD2; CDR3nt: TGCAGTGCTAGTTCGGGGTTACTAGCGGGAAAGGAAAATGAGCAGTTCTTC; CDR3aa: CSASSGLLAGKENEQFF
j_gene: TRBJ2-5; abundance: NA; v_gene: TRBV5-1; d_gene: NA; CDR3nt: TGCGCCAGCAGCTTTGGGGAGACCCAGTACTTC; CDR3aa: CASSFGETQYF
j_gene: TRBJ1-1; abundance: NA; v_gene: TRBV5-1; d_gene: NA; CDR3nt: TGCGCCAGCAGCTTGGGGGGGGCGAGCACTGAAGCTTTCTTT; CDR3aa: CASSLGGASTEAFF
j_gene: TRBJ1-1; abundance: NA; v_gene: TRBV28; d_gene: NA; CDR3nt: TGTGCCAGCAGTTTACGGGCGGTCGAAGCTTTCTTT; CDR3aa: CASSLRAVEAFF
j_gene: TRBJ2-6; abundance: NA; v_gene: TRBV18; d_gene: NA; CDR3nt: TGTGCCAGCTCACCCGGAGACAGCACACCGTCGGTCGACGTCCTGACTTTC; CDR3aa: CASSPGDSTPSVDVLTF
j_gene: TRBJ1-1; abundance: few; v_gene: TRBV4-2; d_gene: NA; CDR3nt: TGTGCCAGCAGCCAAGATCAGAGAAGGGCTAGGGGGACTGAAGCTTTCTTT; CDR3aa: CASSQDQRRARGTEAFF
j_gene: TRBJ1-1; abundance: NA; v_gene: TRBV9; d_gene: NA; CDR3nt: TGTGCCAGCAGCTCCCCTGTGGGGGACACTGAAGCTTTCTTT; CDR3aa: CASSSPVGDTEAFF
j_gene: TRBJ2-7; abundance: NA; v_gene: TRBV11-2; d_gene: TRBD2; CDR3nt: TGTGCCAGCAGCACGGGGGTGGTAGCGGGCCGATACGAGCAGTACTTC; CDR3aa: CASSTGVVAGRYEQYF
j_gene: TRBJ2-7; abundance: few; v_gene: TRBV6-5; d_gene: TRBD2; CDR3nt: TGTGCCAGCAGGACTAGCCCCAGCTCCTACGAGCAGTACTTC; CDR3aa: CASRTSPSSYEQYF
j_gene: TRBJ2-3; abundance: NA; v_gene: TRBV11-2; d_gene: NA; CDR3nt: TGTGCCAGCAGCTATTTCACAGATACGCAGTATTTT; CDR3aa: CASSYFTDTQYF
j_gene: TRBJ2-3; abundance: NA; v_gene: TRBV6-4; d_gene: NA; CDR3nt: TGTGCCAGCAGTGCCACAGGGCTAGGAACAGATACGCAGTATTTT; CDR3aa: CASSATGLGTDTQYF
j_gene: TRBJ2-5; abundance: NA; v_gene: TRBV19; d_gene: TRBD2; CDR3nt: TGTGCCAGTAGTATAAGGGCGGAGGGTGCGGGAGGGCGAGAGACCCAGTACTTC; CDR3aa: CASSIRAEGAGGRETQYF
j_gene: TRBJ1-1; abundance: NA; v_gene: TRBV5-1; d_gene: NA; CDR3nt: TGCGCCAGCAGCCCACAGGGAAGGGTTAACACTGAAGCTTTCTTT; CDR3aa: CASSPQGRVNTEAFF
j_gene: TRBJ2-1; abundance: NA; v_gene: TRBV28; d_gene: NA; CDR3nt: TGTGCCAGCAGTTTACTGGCGGGGGCGCGGGATGAGCAGTTCTTC; CDR3aa: CASSLLAGARDEQFF
j_gene: TRBJ1-1; abundance: NA; v_gene: TRBV7-2; d_gene: NA; CDR3nt: TGTGCCAGCAGCTTAATAGGGGGGAACACTGAAGCTTTCTTT; CDR3aa: CASSLIGGNTEAFF
j_gene: TRBJ2-3; abundance: NA; v_gene: TRBV6-2/TRBV6-3; d_gene: TRBD2; CDR3nt: TGTGCCAGCAGTTCGGTAACTAGCGGACCTAGCACAGATACGCAGTATTTT; CDR3aa: CASSSVTSGPSTDTQYF
j_gene: TRBJ1-3; abundance: NA; v_gene: TRBV5-1; d_gene: NA; CDR3nt: TGCGCCAGCAGATCGGACATCAACTCTGGAAACACCATATATTTT; CDR3aa: CASRSDINSGNTIYF
j_gene: TRBJ1-1; abundance: NA; v_gene: TRBV11-3; d_gene: NA; CDR3nt: TGTGCCAGCAGCTCCGGGGCGCGTGAAGCTTTCTTT; CDR3aa: CASSSGAREAFF
j_gene: TRBJ2-7; abundance: NA; v_gene: TRBV9; d_gene: NA; CDR3nt: TGTGCCAGCAGCGTTCAGGTCCCGGGGGAGAGCTCCTACGAGCAGTACTTC; CDR3aa: CASSVQVPGESSYEQYF
j_gene: TRBJ1-1; abundance: NA; v_gene: TRBV30; d_gene: NA; CDR3nt: TGTGCCTGGACCTCTAAAGGTGAAGCTTTCTTT; CDR3aa: CAWTSKGEAFF
j_gene: TRBJ1-2; abundance: NA; v_gene: TRBV6-5; d_gene: NA; CDR3nt: TGTGCCAGCAGTTACCCGGGATATTATGGCTACACCTTC; CDR3aa: CASSYPGYYGYTF
j_gene: TRBJ2-1; abundance: once; v_gene: TRBV29-1; d_gene: TRBD2; CDR3nt: TGCACCTTTGCTGACCCCACTAGCGGGGTTAACAATGAGCAGTTCTTC; CDR3aa: CTFADPTSGVNNEQFF
j_gene: TRBJ2-3; abundance: NA; v_gene: TRBV6-5; d_gene: NA; CDR3nt: TGTGCCAGCCGGGACTCCTTTTTGTGGACGCAGTATTTT; CDR3aa: CASRDSFLWTQYF
j_gene: TRBJ2-6; abundance: NA; v_gene: TRBV6-5; d_gene: NA; CDR3nt: TGTGCCAGCAGCTACCCAACAGGGTCGGGGGCCAACGTCCTGACTTTC; CDR3aa: CASSYPTGSGANVLTF
j_gene: TRBJ2-1; abundance: NA; v_gene: TRBV28; d_gene: NA; CDR3nt: TGTGCCAGCACCCCCCTCGGGACCCCGAGGTCTTCTGAGCAGTTCTTC; CDR3aa: CASTPLGTPRSSEQFF
j_gene: TRBJ2-1; abundance: NA; v_gene: TRBV29-1; d_gene: NA; CDR3nt: TGCAGGGGGAGTACAGGGACTGAGCAGTTCTTC; CDR3aa: CRGSTGTEQFF
j_gene: TRBJ2-5; abundance: NA; v_gene: TRBV9; d_gene: NA; CDR3nt: TGTGCCAGCAGCGCCCATCCCCGGGCTAGCCACGAGACCCAGTACTTC; CDR3aa: CASSAHPRASHETQYF
j_gene: TRBJ2-3; abundance: NA; v_gene: TRBV5-6; d_gene: TRBD2; CDR3nt: TGTGCCAGCAGCTTGGTAGGTAGCGGGGACAGCACAGATACGCAGTATTTT; CDR3aa: CASSLVGSGDSTDTQYF
j_gene: TRBJ2-2; abundance: NA; v_gene: TRBV19; d_gene: TRBD1; CDR3nt: TGTGCCAGTAGTCCCGGGACAGGGCACACCGGGGAGCTGTTTTTT; CDR3aa: CASSPGTGHTGELFF
j_gene: TRBJ1-1; abundance: few; v_gene: TRBV4-1; d_gene: NA; CDR3nt: TGCGCCAGCAGGAGGGACGTCGGTCGGGTGGGGCACACTGAAGCTTTCTTT; CDR3aa: CASRRDVGRVGHTEAFF
j_gene: TRBJ1-5; abundance: many; v_gene: TRBV4-3; d_gene: NA; CDR3nt: TGCGCCAGCAGCCAAGAGGCGGGGGGTTTCAGCAATCAGCCCCAGCATTTT; CDR3aa: CASSQEAGGFSNQPQHF
j_gene: TRBJ2-5; abundance: NA; v_gene: TRBV15; d_gene: TRBD1; CDR3nt: TGTGCCACCAGCACTTCCCCGACAGGGGGCTTGAGAGAGACCCAGTACTTC; CDR3aa: CATSTSPTGGLRETQYF
j_gene: TRBJ2-5; abundance: NA; v_gene: TRBV5-5; d_gene: NA; CDR3nt: TGTGCCAGCAGCTTGGTTGCAGTGGGCCAAGAGACCCAGTACTTC; CDR3aa: CASSLVAVGQETQYF
j_gene: TRBJ1-5; abundance: NA; v_gene: TRBV27; d_gene: NA; CDR3nt: TGTGCCAGCAGTTTATCCCCACTACAGGGTGATAGCAATCAGCCCCAGCATTTT; CDR3aa: CASSLSPLQGDSNQPQHF
j_gene: TRBJ2-1; abundance: NA; v_gene: TRBV14; d_gene: NA; CDR3nt: TGTGCCAGCAGCCAACAGTTATCCGAATGGAATGAGCAGTTCTTC; CDR3aa: CASSQQLSEWNEQFF
j_gene: TRBJ1-5; abundance: NA; v_gene: TRBV18; d_gene: NA; CDR3nt: TGTGCCAGCTCACCGGCCTTAGATAGCAATCAGCCCCAGCATTTT; CDR3aa: CASSPALDSNQPQHF